A single sample gave rise to the 2 T cell receptor beta chains below, sequenced in a study of cytomegalovirus exposure and HLA in healthy donors. The PCR ran on 60 Vbeta and 13 Jbeta primers. The method was immunoSEQ multiplex PCR; TCRdb's version includes in-frame clones alone and lacks a portion of them. Among roughly 170,000 clones listed, over 80% were seen once. The sample consisted of PBMCs. Receptor source: a woman aged 50 to 60 in good health and CMV-seropositive.

This clone was found a few times. V and J are TRBV4-2 and TRBJ2-1; a possible D gene is TRBD2 (6 bases). The CDR3 runs 14 residues. The V gene's germline CDR1 is LGHNA and CDR2 YNFKEQ. Trimming stripped 1 base from V and 8 bases from J, with 12 bases between. CDR3 region: CASSQVTRSDEQFF. CDR3 nucleotide sequence: TGTGCCAGCAGCCAAGTGACTAGGTCCGATGAGCAGTTCTTC.

V and J are TRBV6-4 and TRBJ1-5; no firm D call. V lost 6 bases and J lost 1, with 7 bases in between. Germline CDR1 and CDR2: MRHNA and SNTAGT. The CDR3 runs to 13 residues. The CDR3 DNA follows: TGTGCCAGCAGCCCCCAGAGCAATCAGCCCCAGCATTTT. Amino acid sequence: CASSPQSNQPQHF.